These 6 T cell receptor beta chains were sequenced from one sample in a study of shared clonotypes between healthy human individuals. Only CD45RO-negative cells positively selected for CCR7 counted as naive CD8 cells, so terminally differentiated effector memory CD45RA+ cells were excluded. The table came from immunoSEQ multiplex PCR; TCRdb's copy has only in-frame clones and leaves some out. This table holds about 2.1 million clones, roughly 93% found once. The sample taken for sequencing was naive CD8+ T cells from PBMCs. These receptors were obtained from a young man in good health. Some clones in this sample may be carry-over from other donors' samples.

The chain uses TRBV7-6 and TRBJ2-5, with D possibly being TRBD1 (6 bases). The CDR3 is 18 residues long. Trimming removed 1 base at V and 1 base at J, with 19 bases between. Per the germline V gene, CDR1 is SGHVS and CDR2 is FNYEAQ. In DNA form, the CDR3 reads TGTGCCAGCAGCTTAGACGTGGTGGTAGGACAGCTCCAAGAGACCCAGTACTTC. Its translation is CASSLDVVVGQLQETQYF.

The CDR3 bases are TGTGCCAGCAGCTTGGGAGCAGCGGTCGGGTACGAGCAGTACTTC. It yields the protein CASSLGAAVGYEQYF. The V gene is TRBV5-5, the J gene TRBJ2-7; the D gene is possibly TRBD2 (5 bases). Per the germline V gene, CDR1 is SGHKS and CDR2 is YYEKEE (reference sequence). Trimming cost V 0 bases and J 4 bases, with 14 bases left between them. The CDR3 runs 15 residues. Supplemented by reference TRBV5-5 and TRBJ2-7, the full variable domain reads DAGVTQSPTHLIKTRGQQVTLRCSPISGHKSVSWYQQVLGQGPQFIFQYYEKEERGRGNFPDRFSARQFPNYSSELNVNALLLGDSALYLCASSLGAAVGYEQYFGPGTRLTVT.

The rearrangement links TRBV9 to TRBJ2-2; TRBD2 matches at 9 bases. In germline, CDR1 is SGDLS, CDR2 YYNGEE. CDR3 size: 17 residues. V trimming: 0 bases; J trimming: 1 base; junction bases outside the gene matches: 4. CDR3 nucleotide sequence: TGTGCCAGCAGCGTAGCTCGCGGGAGGGAGAACACCGGGGAGCTGTTTTTT. Amino acid sequence: CASSVARGRENTGELFF.

As concerns this clone: This specimen includes other DNA sequences encoding the same CDR3. The CDR3 region is CASSFLQGETQYF. CDR3 nucleotide sequence: TGTGCCAGCAGTTTCCTACAGGGGGAGACCCAGTACTTC. The chain joins TRBV27 to TRBJ2-5; 7 bases agree with TRBD1. The CDR3 length is 13 residues. V dropped 3 bases and J dropped 5; count of bases not matched to a gene: 3. Germline CDR1 reads MNHEY; CDR2 reads SMNVEV (reference sequence).

The J gene is TRBJ1-2, the V gene TRBV30, with D possibly being TRBD1 (5 bases). With 0 bases removed from V and 4 bases from J, the gap between germline ends came to 9 bases. Germline values: CDR1 GTSNPN, CDR2 SVGIG (reference sequence). The CDR3 has 13 residues. DNA for the CDR3: TGTGCCTGGAGTGTTCGGGGCAGCTATGGCTACACCTTC. Translating gives CAWSVRGSYGYTF. The variable domain in full, with the rest retrieved from reference TRBV30 and TRBJ1-2, is SQTIHQWPATLVQPVGSPLSLECTVEGTSNPNLYWYRQAAGRGLQLLFYSVGIGQISSEVPQNLSASRPQDRQFILSSKKLLLSDSGFYLCAWSVRGSYGYTFGSGTRLTVV.

CDR3 sequence: CASSLTDLLAETYNEQFF. CDR3 nucleotides: TGTGCCAGCAGCCTTACCGACCTACTAGCGGAGACCTACAATGAGCAGTTCTTC. The J gene is TRBJ2-1, the V gene TRBV11-1; 8 bases are shared with TRBD2. From germline, CDR1 is SGHAT and CDR2 FQDESV (reference sequence). Germline trimming cut 5 bases from V and 2 bases from J; bases unmatched to any gene: 14. CDR3 length: 18 amino acids.